This T cell receptor (beta chain) is from a study of PD-1 blockade in mismatch repair-deficient tumors. Study background: All were previously treated, progressing patients with approximately 11 mismatch repair-deficient cancer types.

The length of the CDR3 is 17 residues. Germline V lookup: CDR1 SNHLY, CDR2 FYNNEI. V dropped 0 bases and J dropped 0 bases, with 14 bases sitting between them. Notes on the study in general: Tumor-resident clones, often undetectable pretreatment in blood, expanded then contracted after pembrolizumab.

In regard to this clone: Its antigen remains unknown.

This table comes from immunoSEQ multiplex PCR, and its TCRdb copy is limited to in-frame clones, with some not included. The table has just under 65,000 clones, about 87% seen once. Source: peripheral blood, taken 52 weeks after starting pembrolizumab. The TCR sequence derives from an adult with mismatch repair-deficient cancer. The chain combines TRBV2 with TRBJ2-5; D might be TRBD2 (6 bases). As DNA, the CDR3 is TGTGCCAGCAGTGAAGCGGCCTCTGCGGGGTACCAAGAGACCCAGTACTTC. It codes for CASSEAASAGYQETQYF.